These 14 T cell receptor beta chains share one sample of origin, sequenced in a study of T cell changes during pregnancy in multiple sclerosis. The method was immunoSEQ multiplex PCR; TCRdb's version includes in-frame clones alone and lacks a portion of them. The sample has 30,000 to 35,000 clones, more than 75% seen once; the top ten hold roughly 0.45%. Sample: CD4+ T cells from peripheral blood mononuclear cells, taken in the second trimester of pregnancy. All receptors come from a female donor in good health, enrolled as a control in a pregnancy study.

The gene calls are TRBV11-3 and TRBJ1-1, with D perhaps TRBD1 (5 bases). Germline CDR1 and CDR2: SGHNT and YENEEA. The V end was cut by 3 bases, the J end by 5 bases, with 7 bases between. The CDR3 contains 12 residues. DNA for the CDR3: TGTGCCAGCAGCTTCAGGGATACTGAAGCTTTCTTT. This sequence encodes CASSFRDTEAFF.

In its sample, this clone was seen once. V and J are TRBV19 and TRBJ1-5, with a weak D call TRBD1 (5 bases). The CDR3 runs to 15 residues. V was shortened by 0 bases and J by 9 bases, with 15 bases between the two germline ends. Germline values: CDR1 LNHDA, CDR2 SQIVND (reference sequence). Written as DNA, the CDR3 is TGTGCCAGTAGTATAGACCGGACAACTTCCTGGCCCCAGCATTTT. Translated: CASSIDRTTSWPQHF.

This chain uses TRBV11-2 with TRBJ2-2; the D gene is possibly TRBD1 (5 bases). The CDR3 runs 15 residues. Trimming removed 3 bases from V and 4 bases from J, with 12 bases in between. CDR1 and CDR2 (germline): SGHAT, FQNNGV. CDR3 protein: CASSFDRASTGELFF. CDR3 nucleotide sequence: TGTGCCAGCAGCTTCGACAGAGCTAGCACCGGGGAGCTGTTTTTT.

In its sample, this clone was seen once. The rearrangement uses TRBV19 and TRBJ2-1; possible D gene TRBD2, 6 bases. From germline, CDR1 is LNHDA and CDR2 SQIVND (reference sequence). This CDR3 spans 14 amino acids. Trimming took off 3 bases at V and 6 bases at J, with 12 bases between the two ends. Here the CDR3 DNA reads TGTGCCAGTAGTATCGAGGGAGCGGGCAATGAGCAGTTCTTC. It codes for CASSIEGAGNEQFF.

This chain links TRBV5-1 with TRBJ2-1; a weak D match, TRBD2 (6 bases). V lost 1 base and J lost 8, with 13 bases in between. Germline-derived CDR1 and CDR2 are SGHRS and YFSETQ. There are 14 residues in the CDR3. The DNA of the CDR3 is TGCGCCAGCAGCTTGTCTAGCGATAACTATGAGCAGTTCTTC. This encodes CASSLSSDNYEQFF.

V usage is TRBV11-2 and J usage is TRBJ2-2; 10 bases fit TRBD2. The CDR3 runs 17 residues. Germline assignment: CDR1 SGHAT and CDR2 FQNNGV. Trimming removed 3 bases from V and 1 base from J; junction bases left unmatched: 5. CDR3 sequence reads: CASSFGASGRNTGELFF. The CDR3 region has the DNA TGTGCCAGCAGCTTCGGAGCTAGCGGGAGGAACACCGGGGAGCTGTTTTTT. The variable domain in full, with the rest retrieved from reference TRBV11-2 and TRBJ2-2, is EAGVAQSPRYKIIEKRQSVAFWCNPISGHATLYWYQQILGQGPKLLIQFQNNGVVDDSQLPKDRFSAERLKGVDSTLKIQPAKLEDSAVYLCASSFGASGRNTGELFFGEGSRLTVL.

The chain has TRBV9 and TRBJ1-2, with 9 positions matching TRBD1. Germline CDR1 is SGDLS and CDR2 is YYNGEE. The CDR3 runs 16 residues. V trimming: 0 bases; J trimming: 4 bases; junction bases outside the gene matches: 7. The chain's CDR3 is CASSVEGRDRVYGYTF. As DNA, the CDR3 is TGTGCCAGCAGCGTAGAGGGAAGGGACAGGGTCTATGGCTACACCTTC.

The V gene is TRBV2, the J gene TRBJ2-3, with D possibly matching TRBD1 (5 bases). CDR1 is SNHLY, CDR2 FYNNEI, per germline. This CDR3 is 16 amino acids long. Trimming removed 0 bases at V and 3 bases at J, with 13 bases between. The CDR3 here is CASSEALFQGTDTQYF. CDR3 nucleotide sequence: TGTGCCAGCAGTGAAGCGCTTTTCCAGGGTACAGATACGCAGTATTTT.

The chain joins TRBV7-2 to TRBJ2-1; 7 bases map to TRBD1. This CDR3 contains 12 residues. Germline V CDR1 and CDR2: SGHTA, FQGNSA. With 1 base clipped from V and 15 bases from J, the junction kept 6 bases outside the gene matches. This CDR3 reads CASSLGRDSPFF. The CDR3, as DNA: TGTGCCAGCAGCTTAGGCCGGGACAGTCCGTTCTTC.

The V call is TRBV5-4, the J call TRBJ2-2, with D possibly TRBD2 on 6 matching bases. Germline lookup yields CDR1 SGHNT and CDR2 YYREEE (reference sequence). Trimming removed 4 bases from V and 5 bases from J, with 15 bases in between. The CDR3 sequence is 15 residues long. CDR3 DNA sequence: TGTGCCAGCAGCCCCCTGGGGGGAACGACCGGGGAGCTGTTTTTT. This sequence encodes CASSPLGGTTGELFF.

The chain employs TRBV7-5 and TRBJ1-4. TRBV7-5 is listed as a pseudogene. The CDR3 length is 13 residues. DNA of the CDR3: TGTGCCAGAAGTCCACCGGGAGTAGAAAAACTGTTTTTT. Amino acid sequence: CARSPPGVEKLFF.

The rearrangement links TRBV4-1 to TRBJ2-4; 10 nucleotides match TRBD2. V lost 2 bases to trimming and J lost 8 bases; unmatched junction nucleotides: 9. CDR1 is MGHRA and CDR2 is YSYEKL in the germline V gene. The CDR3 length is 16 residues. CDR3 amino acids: CASSQPTSGRFDIQYF. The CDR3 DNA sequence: TGCGCCAGCAGCCAACCGACTAGCGGGCGCTTCGACATTCAGTACTTC.

The CDR3 bases are TGTGCCAGCTCACCACCGCAGGACAATGAGCAGTTCTTC. This codes for CASSPPQDNEQFF. V gene TRBV18 combines with J gene TRBJ2-1; no definite D call. The V gene lost 0 bases and the J gene lost 5 bases, with 5 bases spanning the gap. The germline CDR1 and CDR2 sequences are KGHSH and LQKENI. The CDR3 sequence is 13 residues long. The whole variable domain, remainder taken from reference TRBV18 and TRBJ2-1, is NAGVMQNPRHLVRRRGQEARLRCSPMKGHSHVYWYRQLPEEGLKFMVYLQKENIIDESGMPKERFSAEFPKEGPSILRIQQVVRGDSAAYFCASSPPQDNEQFFGPGTRLTVL.

The CDR3 is CASSLAGLVITDTQYF. The CDR3 coding sequence is TGTGCCAGCAGCTTAGCCGGACTAGTCATCACAGATACGCAGTATTTT. The chain joins TRBV7-2 to TRBJ2-3, with TRBD2 matching over 7 bases. The ends lost 0 bases at V and 2 bases at J; junction bases unmatched: 5. CDR1 is SGHTA, CDR2 FQGNSA, per germline. CDR3 length: 16 residues. The variable domain in full, with the rest retrieved from reference TRBV7-2 and TRBJ2-3, is GAGVSQSPSNKVTEKGKDVELRCDPISGHTALYWYRQSLGQGLEFLIYFQGNSAPDKSGLPSDRFSAERTGGSVSTLTIQRTQQEDSAVYLCASSLAGLVITDTQYFGPGTRLTVL.